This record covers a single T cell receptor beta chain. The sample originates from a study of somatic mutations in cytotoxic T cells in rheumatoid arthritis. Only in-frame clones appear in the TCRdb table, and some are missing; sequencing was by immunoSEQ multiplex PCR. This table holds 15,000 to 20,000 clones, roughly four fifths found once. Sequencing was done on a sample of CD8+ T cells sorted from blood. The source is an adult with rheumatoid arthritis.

For the CDR3, the DNA is TGTGCCAGCAGCTTAGGACTAGCGGGAGGAGAGACCCAGTACTTC. Translating it yields CASSLGLAGGETQYF. The V call is TRBV11-2, the J call TRBJ2-5, with 13 bases that match TRBD2. The germline gives CDR1 SGHAT, CDR2 FQNNGV. Losses at the gene ends were 1 base for V and 4 bases for J; bases not matched to a gene: 0. The CDR3 contains 15 residues.